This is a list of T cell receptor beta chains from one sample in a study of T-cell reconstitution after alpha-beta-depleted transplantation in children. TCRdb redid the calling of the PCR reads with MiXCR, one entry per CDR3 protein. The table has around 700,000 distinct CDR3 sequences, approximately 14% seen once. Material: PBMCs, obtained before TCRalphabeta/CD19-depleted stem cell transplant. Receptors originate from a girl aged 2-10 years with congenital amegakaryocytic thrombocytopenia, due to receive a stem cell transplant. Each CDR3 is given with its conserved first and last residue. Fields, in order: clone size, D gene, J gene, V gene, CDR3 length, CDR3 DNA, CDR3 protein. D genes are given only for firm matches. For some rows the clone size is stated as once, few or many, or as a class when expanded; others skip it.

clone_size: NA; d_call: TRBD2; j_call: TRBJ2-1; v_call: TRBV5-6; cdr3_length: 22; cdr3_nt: TGTGCCAGCAGCTTGGATTCGGCTGGACTAGCGGGGACATCAGGCTCCTACAATGAGCAGTTCTTC; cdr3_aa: CASSLDSAGLAGTSGSYNEQFF
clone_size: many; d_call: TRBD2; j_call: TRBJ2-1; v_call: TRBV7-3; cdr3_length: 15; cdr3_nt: TGTGCCAGCAGCTTTCTAGCGGGAGTCGCAAATGAGCAGTTCTTC; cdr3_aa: CASSFLAGVANEQFF
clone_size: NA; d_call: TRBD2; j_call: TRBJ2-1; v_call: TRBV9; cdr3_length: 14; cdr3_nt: TGTGCCAGCAGCCCAACTCCAACTAGCGGCCATTCGTTCTTC; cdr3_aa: CASSPTPTSGHSFF
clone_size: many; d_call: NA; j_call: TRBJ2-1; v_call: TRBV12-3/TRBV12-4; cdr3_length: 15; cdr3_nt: TGTGCCAGCACCCTGTCGGGACGCCTAGCCAATGAGCAGTTCTTC; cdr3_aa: CASTLSGRLANEQFF
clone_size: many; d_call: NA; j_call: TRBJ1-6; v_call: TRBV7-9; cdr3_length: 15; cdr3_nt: TGTGCCAGCAGCTTAGCGGGGGGTACCAACTCACCCCTCCACTTT; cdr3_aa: CASSLAGGTNSPLHF
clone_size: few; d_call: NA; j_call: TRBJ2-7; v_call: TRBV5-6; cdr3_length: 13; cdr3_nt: TGTGCCAGCAGCTTGGCCGGGTCGGGTGACAGATCTTTC; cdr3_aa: CASSLAGSGDRSF
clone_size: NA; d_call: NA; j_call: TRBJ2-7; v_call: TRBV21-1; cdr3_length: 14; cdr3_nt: TGTGCCAGCAGCAAGATCAGGGGCCTCTACGAGCAGTACTTC; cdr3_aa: CASSKIRGLYEQYF
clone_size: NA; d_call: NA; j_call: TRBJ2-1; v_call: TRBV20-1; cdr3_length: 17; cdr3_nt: TGCTGTGCTAGACCCAAGAAGACAGGACCACACCAAAATGAGCAGTTCTTC; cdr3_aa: CCARPKKTGPHQNEQFF
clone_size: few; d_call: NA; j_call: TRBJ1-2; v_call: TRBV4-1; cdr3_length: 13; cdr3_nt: TGCGCCAGCAGCCCCCTGACAGGTTATGGCTACACCTTC; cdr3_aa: CASSPLTGYGYTF
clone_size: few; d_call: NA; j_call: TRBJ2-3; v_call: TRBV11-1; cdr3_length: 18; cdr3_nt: TGTGCCAGCAGCTCCGCAAAAGAAGGGGTTGTTTTAACAGATACGCAGTATTTT; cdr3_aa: CASSSAKEGVVLTDTQYF
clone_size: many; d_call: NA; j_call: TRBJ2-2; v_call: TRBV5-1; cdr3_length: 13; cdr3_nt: TGCGCCAGCAGCTTCGACGTTACCGGGGAGCTGTTTTTT; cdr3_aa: CASSFDVTGELFF
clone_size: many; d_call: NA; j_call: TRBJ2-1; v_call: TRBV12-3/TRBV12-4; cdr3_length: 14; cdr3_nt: TGTGCCAGCAGAACCCAGAGCTCCTACAATGAGCAGTTCTTC; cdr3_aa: CASRTQSSYNEQFF
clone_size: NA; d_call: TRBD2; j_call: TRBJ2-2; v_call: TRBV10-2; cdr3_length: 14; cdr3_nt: TGCGCCAGCAGACTAGCGGGAGCCACCGGGGAGCTGTTTTTT; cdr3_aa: CASRLAGATGELFF
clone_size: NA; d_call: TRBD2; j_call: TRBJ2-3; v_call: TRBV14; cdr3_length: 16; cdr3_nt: TGTGCCAGCAGCCCCAGACTAGCGGGAGGGTACGATACGCAGTATTTT; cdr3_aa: CASSPRLAGGYDTQYF
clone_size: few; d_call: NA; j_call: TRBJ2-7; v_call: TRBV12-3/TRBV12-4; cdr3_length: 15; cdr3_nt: TGTGCCAGCAGCATGAGCGGCAGGGGCGACCACGAGCAGTACTTC; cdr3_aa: CASSMSGRGDHEQYF
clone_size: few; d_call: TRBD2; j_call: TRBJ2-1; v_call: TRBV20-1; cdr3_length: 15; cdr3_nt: TGCAGTGCTGCAATAGCGGGAGGGGGATACAATGAGCAGTTCTTC; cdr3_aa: CSAAIAGGGYNEQFF
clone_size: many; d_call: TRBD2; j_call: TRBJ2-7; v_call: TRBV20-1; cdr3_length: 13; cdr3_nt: TGCAGTGCTAGGGGGGGGGTTGGTGGCGAGCAGTACTTC; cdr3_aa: CSARGGVGGEQYF
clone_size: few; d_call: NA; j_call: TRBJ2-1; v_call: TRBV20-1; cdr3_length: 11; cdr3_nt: TGCAGTGCCCACTGGTTTAATGAGCAGTTCTTC; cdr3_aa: CSAHWFNEQFF
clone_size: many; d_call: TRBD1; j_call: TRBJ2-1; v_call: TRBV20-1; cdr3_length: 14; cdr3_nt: TGCAGTGCTTCCGGGACAGGGGTCTACAATGAGCAGTTCTTC; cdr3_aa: CSASGTGVYNEQFF